This entry lists 10 T cell receptor beta chains sequenced from one sample in a study of long-term antiretroviral therapy in people with HIV. At the survey level, the v3.0 immunoSEQ assay was run. Generated by immunoSEQ multiplex PCR, the TCRdb table keeps only in-frame clones and is missing some. The table has roughly 25,000 clones, 84% seen once; the top ten hold about 2.3%. Material: unsorted PBMCs, obtained 3 years after starting antiretroviral therapy. These receptors originate from a man over 45 with HIV.

This clone was picked up one time. The chain recombines TRBV11-2 with TRBJ2-7, with 9 positions matching TRBD2. The germline CDR1 and CDR2 sequences are SGHAT and FQNNGV. The CDR3 length is 14 residues. V lost 0 bases to trimming and J lost 5 bases; unmatched junction nucleotides: 2. The CDR3 DNA sequence: TGTGCCAGCAGCTTAGATTCTAGCGGGAACGAGCAGTACTTC. It is translated as CASSLDSSGNEQYF.

V gene TRBV5-8 combines with J gene TRBJ1-2, with D hard to call. Trimming pared 0 bases from V and 7 bases from J, leaving 7 bases between. This CDR3 has 12 residues. The germline V gene encodes CDR1 SGHTS and CDR2 YDEGEE. The CDR3 is CASSLAPPGYTF. The CDR3 DNA is TGTGCCAGCAGCTTGGCCCCCCCTGGCTACACCTTC. Supplemented by reference TRBV5-8 and TRBJ1-2, the full variable domain reads EAGVTQSPTHLIKTRGQQATLRCSPISGHTSVYWYQQALGLGLQFLLWYDEGEERNRGNFPPRFSGRQFPNYSSELNVNALELEDSALYLCASSLAPPGYTFGSGTRLTVV.

This clone was counted between two and nine times. The rearrangement links TRBV7-9 to TRBJ1-2; TRBD1 agrees at 8 bases. With V trimmed by 1 base and J by 6 bases, 4 bases remained unmatched. The V gene's germline CDR1 is SEHNR and CDR2 FQNEAQ (reference sequence). CDR3 length equals 14 residues. This CDR3 is CASSLGWTGNGYTF. DNA of the CDR3: TGTGCCAGCAGCTTAGGTTGGACAGGGAATGGCTACACCTTC.

This clone was found once. The chain carries TRBV7-8 and TRBJ1-5, with a tentative D call TRBD1 (5 bases). Germline V gene sequence: CDR1 SGHVS, CDR2 FQNEAQ. The CDR3 extends over 18 amino acids. V lost 1 base, J lost 0 bases, and 16 bases lay in between. The CDR3 reads CASSLDREGPYSNQPQHF. CDR3 nucleotide sequence: TGTGCCAGCAGCTTAGATCGGGAGGGACCCTATAGCAATCAGCCCCAGCATTTT.

This clone appeared once. The chain links TRBV5-6 to TRBJ1-5; TRBD1 is a possible D gene (6 bases). This CDR3 is built from 13 residues. Germline CDR1 is SGHDT and CDR2 is YYEEEE. Trimming removed 0 bases at V and 6 bases at J, with 7 bases between. CDR3 nucleotides: TGTGCCAGCAGCTTGGCAGGGGTTCAGCCCCAGCATTTT. Amino acids: CASSLAGVQPQHF. Variable domain in full (rest from reference TRBV5-6 and TRBJ1-5): DAGVTQSPTHLIKTRGQQVTLRCSPKSGHDTVSWYQQALGQGPQFIFQYYEEEERQRGNFPDRFSGHQFPNYSSELNVNALLLGDSALYLCASSLAGVQPQHFGDGTRLSIL.

The chain has TRBV9 and TRBJ1-1; D is ambiguous. V lost 0 bases and J lost 3, with 6 bases in between. The V gene's germline CDR1 is SGDLS and CDR2 YYNGEE. The CDR3 is 13 residues long. The CDR3: CASSVDGDTEAFF. Here the CDR3 DNA reads TGTGCCAGCAGCGTAGACGGAGACACTGAAGCTTTCTTT.

This chain joins TRBV6-6 and TRBJ2-1, with D perhaps assigned TRBD1 or TRBD2 (5 bases each). This CDR3 has 14 residues. Germline assignment: CDR1 MNHNY and CDR2 SVGAGI (reference sequence). V was cut by 1 base and J by 5 bases, with 9 bases left in between. The CDR3 DNA is TGTGCCAGCAGTTACTTGGGGCGGGACAATGAGCAGTTCTTC. Protein: CASSYLGRDNEQFF.

The chain is built from TRBV9 and TRBJ2-2; weak D call: TRBD2 (5 bases). Between the trimmed V and J ends, which lost 0 bases and 5 bases, there was a span of 14 bases. The CDR3 loop spans 16 amino acids. In germline, CDR1 is SGDLS, CDR2 YYNGEE. Here the CDR3 reads CASSVERPGLTGELFF. CDR3 DNA sequence: TGTGCCAGCAGCGTAGAGCGGCCGGGATTGACCGGGGAGCTGTTTTTT.

V is TRBV7-2 and J is TRBJ2-1; D remains unclear. The V gene lost 3 bases and the J gene lost 4 bases, with 7 bases spanning the gap. The CDR3 has 13 residues. Germline V gene data show CDR1 as SGHTA and CDR2 as FQGNSA. The CDR3 spells CASSFRIYNEQFF. The CDR3 nucleotides read TGTGCCAGCAGCTTTCGGATATACAATGAGCAGTTCTTC.

The chain recombines TRBV5-6 with TRBJ2-2, with 9 bases lining up with TRBD1. The CDR3 sequence is 15 residues long. Germline V gene data show CDR1 as SGHDT and CDR2 as YYEEEE. With 4 bases clipped from V and 1 base from J, the junction kept 2 bases outside the gene matches. Here the CDR3 DNA reads TGTGCCAGCAGCAGGACAGGGGTGAACACCGGGGAGCTGTTTTTT. The encoded protein is CASSRTGVNTGELFF.